This T cell receptor (beta chain) came from a study of blood T cells in healthy people across ages (dated by TCRdb to between 2014 and 2017). Regarding the complete study: Template switching captured roughly one uniquely barcoded TCR beta cDNA molecule per two T cells in model experiments. To track age-related changes in TCR beta repertoire diversity, the study relied on deep sequencing normalized with unique cDNA molecular identifiers. The donors were split into four age groups: young (average 16 years), middle-aged (about 40), aged (approximately 59) and long-lived (under 90). To avoid experimental bias, donors of different ages were randomly spread across the sequencing lanes. The study analyzed two additional independent replicas of 1 million unique cDNA reads from the same blood draw for two donors, one aged 18 to 30 and one aged 80 or older. Broad study findings and their caveats: The percentage of naive T cells measured by flow cytometry correlated strongly with observed TCR beta diversity. Total diversity estimates from one million sequenced T cells were considered lower bounds and underestimates. Observed TCR beta diversity per million T cells fell roughly linearly with age, and a significant reduction was already apparent by age roughly 41. Compared with the aged group, the long-lived group had more naive CD4+ T cells, fewer expanded clones and increased TCR diversity, a pattern suggesting age selection. Because donor CMV infection status was unknown, age-related changes in expanded clonotypes were potentially confounded. Because profiling used bulk unsorted PBMCs, naive and antigen-experienced compartments could not be compared conclusively.

Systemically healthy Caucasian individuals from Russia, some 36 in total and aged about 6 to 95 years, were included as donors. Each donor gave about 9.8 milliliters of peripheral blood, drawn into EDTA-treated Vacutainer tubes. PBMCs were isolated by Ficoll-Paque density-gradient centrifugation, with at least 6 million obtained per sample. Trizol reagent was used to extract total RNA from the PBMCs, yielding at least 6 micrograms per sample. For every donor, an aliquot of PBMCs went through flow cytometry to measure the percentages of naive CD45RAhigh/CD27high T cells. As concerns this clonotype: Its target antigen remains unknown. One base away there is no much larger clone; base qualities are not given.

The library was made by 5' RACE. Sequencing instrument: Illumina HiSeq 2500. A second PCR of 7 to 11 cycles was run with a J-beta primer mix and a sample-barcoded 5' primer. Each TCR beta cDNA molecule received a unique molecular identifier from a template-switch 5' adaptor carrying 12 random nucleotides. Each sample yielded at least 3 million CDR3-containing paired-end reads. First-strand cDNA was synthesized from all RNA with the Mint cDNA synthesis kit, primed by a TRBC-specific oligonucleotide. Following uracil-DNA glycosylase treatment, all cDNA underwent a first 18-cycle PCR with the universal primers M1SS and BC2_uni_R. In the source study's methods: For normalization, 1 million high-quality reads, each with a distinct molecular identifier, were randomly selected from each sample. Instead of being binned into consensus sequences, reads with shared molecular identifiers were discarded. MiTCR, with a Q25 quality threshold and the strictest error-elimination algorithm, was used for CDR3 identification, clonotype clustering and error correction. Lower-bound total TCR beta diversity was estimated with a nonparametric unseen species model using Euler transformation. Starting from the raw public reads, TCRdb applied fastp trimming at Q25, assembled clones with MiXCR and retained in-frame beta chains. Under each unique CDR3 protein, matching rows form one entry showing the most common genes and DNA. The V and J calls and clone size are TCRdb's, not the authors'. This sample has fewer than 900,000 distinct CDR3 sequences in its table, and about 52% of those were observed once. Clones ranked in the top ten supply 30% to 40% of the sample.

The germline V gene provides CDR1 SQVTM and CDR2 ANQGSEA. V and J lose 4 bases and 10 bases, and a span of 13 bases separates them. Inclusive of the bounding cysteine and phenylalanine, the CDR3 is 11 residues long. The entry retains the CDR3 DNA only, 33 bases that are in frame from base 1. Rearrangement joined TRBV29-1 to TRBJ1-1; TRBD1 is perhaps the D gene, given 5 matching bases. The sample consisted of blood. The source is a woman aged 60-75 years in good health. The sequence in DNA is TGCAGCGTTGTTCAGGGTTCCTCAGCTTTCTTT. This gives the protein CSVVQGSSAFF.